This record concerns one TCR beta chain sequence. Antigen specificity is unknown. This record belongs to a study of T cell responses to AZD1222 COVID-19 vaccine. Recipients boosted at about 4 weeks or about 12 weeks are pooled. TCRdb keeps only in-frame clones here, not all; method: immunoSEQ multiplex PCR. This sample has roughly 270,000 clones, with around 92% found just once. Study-wide findings and caveats: The sample set comprised mostly white British donors with more females, and clonal diversity was possibly underestimated. Repertoires were obtained solely post-peak T cell response.

Germline loops: CDR1 KGHSH, CDR2 LQKENI. The CDR3 is 14 amino acids. V was trimmed by 5 bases and J by 1 base, leaving 11 bases between them. The receptor was derived from an adult who received the AZD1222 COVID-19 vaccine. The V and J genes are TRBV18 and TRBJ1-1; perhaps TRBD1 as D (5 bases). Sequenced material: peripheral blood, taken 28 days after the second AZD1222 dose. The CDR3 region is CASSSGTGNTEAFF. The CDR3 DNA is TGTGCCAGCTCATCAGGGACGGGGAACACTGAAGCTTTCTTT.